Listed below are T cell receptor beta chains from one sample, sequenced in a study of T cell responses to AZD1222 COVID-19 vaccine. Sequenced by immunoSEQ multiplex PCR; TCRdb stores in-frame clones only, minus some. Of more than 70,000 clones listed, 80% to 90% are singletons. This specimen was peripheral blood, taken on day 0 of AZD1222 vaccination. The receptors derive from an adult in good health. CDR3s include the opening cysteine and the closing phenylalanine or tryptophan. Each record gives: CDR3 length, J gene, V gene, clone size, D gene, CDR3 DNA, CDR3 protein. A D gene is named only where the DNA matches it firmly. Clone size is not always given. Where it is, it says once, few, many or a class for expanded clones.

cdr3_length: 16
j_call: TRBJ2-7
v_call: TRBV7-9
clone_size: -
d_call: TRBD1
cdr3_nt: TGTGCCAGCAGCTTAGGGACAGGGGGTATAGGCTACGAGCAGTACTTC
cdr3_aa: CASSLGTGGIGYEQYF

cdr3_length: 12
j_call: TRBJ2-7
v_call: TRBV5-4
clone_size: -
d_call: -
cdr3_nt: TGTGCCAGCAGCTTGGGGGGCGGGGAGCAGTACTTC
cdr3_aa: CASSLGGGEQYF

cdr3_length: 14
j_call: TRBJ2-7
v_call: TRBV5-4
clone_size: -
d_call: -
cdr3_nt: TGTGCCAGCAGCTTCTCCGGGACAAGTCGCGAGCAGTACTTC
cdr3_aa: CASSFSGTSREQYF

cdr3_length: 14
j_call: TRBJ2-1
v_call: TRBV19
clone_size: -
d_call: -
cdr3_nt: TGTGCCAGTAGTATAGGGCAGGGTAGCTATGAGCAGTTCTTC
cdr3_aa: CASSIGQGSYEQFF

cdr3_length: 14
j_call: TRBJ1-2
v_call: TRBV14
clone_size: -
d_call: TRBD1
cdr3_nt: TGTGCCAGCAGCCGGAACCGGGACAGCTATGGCTACACCTTC
cdr3_aa: CASSRNRDSYGYTF

cdr3_length: 15
j_call: TRBJ2-7
v_call: TRBV25-1
clone_size: -
d_call: TRBD2
cdr3_nt: TGTGCCAGCAGTCCTAGCGGAGTCCAAACCTACGAGCAGTACTTC
cdr3_aa: CASSPSGVQTYEQYF

cdr3_length: 21
j_call: TRBJ2-3
v_call: TRBV2
clone_size: -
d_call: TRBD2
cdr3_nt: TGTGCCAGCAGTGAAAGGACTAGCGGGAGGCCGATGACTGGTCCCACAGATACGCAGTATTTT
cdr3_aa: CASSERTSGRPMTGPTDTQYF

cdr3_length: 14
j_call: TRBJ2-7
v_call: TRBV6-5
clone_size: -
d_call: TRBD2
cdr3_nt: TGTGCCAGCACAAGTCTAGCGGGAGTATGGGAGCAGTACTTC
cdr3_aa: CASTSLAGVWEQYF

cdr3_length: 17
j_call: TRBJ2-2
v_call: TRBV11-2
clone_size: -
d_call: TRBD2
cdr3_nt: TGTGCCAGCAGCTCCGCCGTAACGGGAGGGAGAGCCGGGGAGCTGTTTTTT
cdr3_aa: CASSSAVTGGRAGELFF

cdr3_length: 14
j_call: TRBJ2-5
v_call: TRBV28
clone_size: -
d_call: TRBD1
cdr3_nt: TGTGCCAGCAGGGACAGGGGGTCCCAAGAGACCCAGTACTTC
cdr3_aa: CASRDRGSQETQYF

cdr3_length: 13
j_call: TRBJ2-1
v_call: TRBV15
clone_size: few
d_call: -
cdr3_nt: TGTGCCACCAGCAGAAACACCGAGGATGAGCAGTTCTTC
cdr3_aa: CATSRNTEDEQFF

cdr3_length: 17
j_call: TRBJ2-2
v_call: TRBV5-1
clone_size: few
d_call: TRBD2
cdr3_nt: TGCGCCAGCAGCTCTTCTAGCGGGAGGGCCAGTACCGGGGAGCTGTTTTTT
cdr3_aa: CASSSSSGRASTGELFF

cdr3_length: 14
j_call: TRBJ2-4
v_call: TRBV27
clone_size: -
d_call: -
cdr3_nt: TGTGCCAGCAGACAACAGATAACCAAAAACATTCAGTACTTC
cdr3_aa: CASRQQITKNIQYF

cdr3_length: 13
j_call: TRBJ1-2
v_call: TRBV19
clone_size: -
d_call: -
cdr3_nt: TGTGCCACCAACCGGGGGTATGCCTATGGCTACACCTTC
cdr3_aa: CATNRGYAYGYTF

cdr3_length: 14
j_call: TRBJ2-7
v_call: TRBV27
clone_size: once
d_call: -
cdr3_nt: TGTGCCAGCAGTTTACCGGGACAAAGGTACGAGCAGTACTTC
cdr3_aa: CASSLPGQRYEQYF

cdr3_length: 16
j_call: TRBJ2-1
v_call: TRBV4-2
clone_size: -
d_call: TRBD2
cdr3_nt: TGTGCCAGCAGCCCCCGGCGGGCTAGCGGGAGGCATGAGCAGTTCTTC
cdr3_aa: CASSPRRASGRHEQFF

cdr3_length: 15
j_call: TRBJ2-7
v_call: TRBV5-1
clone_size: -
d_call: TRBD2
cdr3_nt: TGCGCCAGCAGTCAACTAGCGGGAGATACCTACGAGCAGTACTTC
cdr3_aa: CASSQLAGDTYEQYF

cdr3_length: 14
j_call: TRBJ2-3
v_call: TRBV27
clone_size: -
d_call: -
cdr3_nt: TGTGCCAGCAGTTTATCGAAGGTGGTAGGTACGCAGTATTTT
cdr3_aa: CASSLSKVVGTQYF

cdr3_length: 10
j_call: TRBJ2-1
v_call: TRBV20-1
clone_size: -
d_call: -
cdr3_nt: TGCAGTGCCATGGTGAATGAGCAGTTCTTC
cdr3_aa: CSAMVNEQFF

cdr3_length: 15
j_call: TRBJ1-2
v_call: TRBV7-9
clone_size: -
d_call: -
cdr3_nt: TGTGCCAGCAGCTTACGACTCTCAGGGGAAGATGGCTACACCTTC
cdr3_aa: CASSLRLSGEDGYTF

cdr3_length: 14
j_call: TRBJ1-1
v_call: TRBV15
clone_size: -
d_call: -
cdr3_nt: TGTGCCACCAGCAGAGTTGGGGGGAACACTGAAGCTTTCTTT
cdr3_aa: CATSRVGGNTEAFF

cdr3_length: 14
j_call: TRBJ1-3
v_call: TRBV30
clone_size: -
d_call: -
cdr3_nt: TGTGCCTGGAGTGTAGGAGGGGCTGGAAACACCATATATTTT
cdr3_aa: CAWSVGGAGNTIYF

cdr3_length: 18
j_call: TRBJ1-6
v_call: TRBV30
clone_size: once
d_call: -
cdr3_nt: TGTGCCTGGAGTGTGGGCACGACAGGCGGACTATATAATTCACCCCTCCACTTT
cdr3_aa: CAWSVGTTGGLYNSPLHF

cdr3_length: 15
j_call: TRBJ2-2
v_call: TRBV27
clone_size: -
d_call: TRBD1
cdr3_nt: TGTGCCAGCAGTCCAGCGGACAGGGTGTCCGGGGAGCTGTTTTTT
cdr3_aa: CASSPADRVSGELFF

cdr3_length: 16
j_call: TRBJ2-3
v_call: TRBV2
clone_size: -
d_call: -
cdr3_nt: TGTGCCAGTAATCTTCTCCCGGGATTTAGCACAGATACGCAGTATTTT
cdr3_aa: CASNLLPGFSTDTQYF

cdr3_length: 14
j_call: TRBJ1-4
v_call: TRBV9
clone_size: few
d_call: -
cdr3_nt: TGTGCCAGCAGCGTAGGGTTGGCTAATGAAAAACTGTTTTTT
cdr3_aa: CASSVGLANEKLFF

cdr3_length: 17
j_call: TRBJ2-5
v_call: TRBV5-1
clone_size: once
d_call: TRBD2
cdr3_nt: TGCGCCAGCAGCTCGGGGACTAGCGGGAGGAATCAGGAGACCCAGTACTTC
cdr3_aa: CASSSGTSGRNQETQYF

cdr3_length: 14
j_call: TRBJ1-1
v_call: TRBV29-1
clone_size: -
d_call: TRBD1
cdr3_nt: TGCAGCGTTGCTATGGGATGGACAGGGGGTGAAGCTTTCTTT
cdr3_aa: CSVAMGWTGGEAFF

cdr3_length: 15
j_call: TRBJ1-4
v_call: TRBV27
clone_size: once
d_call: -
cdr3_nt: TGTGCCAGCAGCCGACGGGTTAACGGGGATGAAAAACTGTTTTTT
cdr3_aa: CASSRRVNGDEKLFF

cdr3_length: 16
j_call: TRBJ1-1
v_call: TRBV2
clone_size: -
d_call: -
cdr3_nt: TGTGCCAGCAGTGAAGGCTCCCTCACGATGAACACTGAAGCTTTCTTT
cdr3_aa: CASSEGSLTMNTEAFF

cdr3_length: 14
j_call: TRBJ1-6
v_call: TRBV6-5
clone_size: -
d_call: -
cdr3_nt: TGTGCCAGCAGTTACCGGGCCAGGGATTCACCCCTCCACTTT
cdr3_aa: CASSYRARDSPLHF

cdr3_length: 13
j_call: TRBJ1-1
v_call: TRBV11-3
clone_size: once
d_call: -
cdr3_nt: TGTGCCAGCAGCTTAGAAGAAAACACTGAAGCTTTCTTT
cdr3_aa: CASSLEENTEAFF

cdr3_length: 13
j_call: TRBJ1-1
v_call: TRBV18
clone_size: -
d_call: -
cdr3_nt: TGTGCCAGCTCACCATGGGTGGACGGATCCGCTTTCTTT
cdr3_aa: CASSPWVDGSAFF